Reported below is one TCR beta chain. This sample stems from a study of blood T cell repertoires in COVID-19. Study information: Material from acute and convalescent COVID-19 was sourced from the United States, Italy and Spain. PBMCs, B-cell-depleted T cells, or T cells were the source of the cDNA or gDNA that made up the material.

In the authors' workflow: Scientists estimated how many nucleated cells there were by amplifying reference gene primers. Using immunoSEQ multiplex PCR, the repertoire was profiled, and TCRdb retains in-frame clones only, with some absent. V, J and clone size were drawn from that table, and D and trimming were deduced from the DNA. This table holds about 100,000 clones, under 90% found once. The specimen sequenced was peripheral blood. This receptor was obtained from a human donor in a cohort sampled during active COVID-19.

Written as DNA, the CDR3 is TGTGCCAGCTATGCGATTCGAACTGAAGCTTTCTTT. Encoded protein: CASYAIRTEAFF. This chain joins TRBV12-3 or TRBV12-4 and TRBJ1-1; D uncertain. This CDR3 is built from 12 residues. V was pared by 8 bases and J by 5 bases, with 12 bases between.